Sequencing of this TCR beta chain was carried out in a study of tumor and adjacent non-tumor tissue in lung cancer. The wider study: Patients were aged about 30 to 76, about ten men and roughly 5 women, stage I to III. Findings and limits, study-wide: Tumor repertoires had a smaller top 100 clone share than normal lung.

This clonotype was picked up many times. Its antigen is undetermined. The CDR3 length is 15 residues. The germline V gene encodes CDR1 MNHNY and CDR2 SVGAGI (reference sequence). Germline trimming cut 6 bases from V and 4 bases from J; bases unmatched to any gene: 7. The template was RNA from unsorted bulk tissue. More than 3 cm separated this lung sample from the edge of the tumor. TCRbeta libraries were built with three rounds of nested PCR, modified from ARM-PCR. TCRdb itself ran the multiplex PCR reads through MiXCR, one entry per CDR3 protein. The sample has over 40,000 distinct CDR3 sequences, roughly 62% seen once.

V gene TRBV6-6 combines with J gene TRBJ2-3, with TRBD1 identical over 10 bases. Sequencing was performed on distant non-tumor lung tissue. The clonotype comes from a middle-aged woman with non-small cell lung cancer. Written as DNA, the CDR3 is TGTGCCAGCAGAAAGGGACAGGGGTTCTCAGATACGCAGTATTTT. Residues: CASRKGQGFSDTQYF.